The clone carrying this T cell receptor (beta chain) has at least ten counts. Its antigen is as yet unknown. One entry per CDR3 protein results from TCRdb running MiXCR on the 5' RACE reads. The repertoire holds around 350,000 distinct CDR3 sequences, over 5% seen once, with roughly 15% in the top ten. The CDR3 is 14 residues long. From germline, CDR1 is SGHTA and CDR2 FQGNSA. Germline trimming cut 5 bases from V and 5 bases from J; bases unmatched to any gene: 5. This sample is drawn from a study of T cells after yellow fever vaccination. Overall study context: SMART-Seq v4 Ultra Low Input prepared the low-cell-number fractions. Study-wide points: It was a small share of clonotypes that appeared in both CD4 and CD8 compartments.

This material consisted of PBMCs, taken 5 days after the yellow fever booster vaccination. The chain employs TRBV7-2 and TRBJ2-3; 9 bases are shared with TRBD1. This receptor was identified in a man in his thirties or forties who received the YFV17D yellow fever vaccine. CDR3 DNA: TGTGCCAGCAGCAGGGACAGGGCGATAGATACGCAGTATTTT. It encodes CASSRDRAIDTQYF.